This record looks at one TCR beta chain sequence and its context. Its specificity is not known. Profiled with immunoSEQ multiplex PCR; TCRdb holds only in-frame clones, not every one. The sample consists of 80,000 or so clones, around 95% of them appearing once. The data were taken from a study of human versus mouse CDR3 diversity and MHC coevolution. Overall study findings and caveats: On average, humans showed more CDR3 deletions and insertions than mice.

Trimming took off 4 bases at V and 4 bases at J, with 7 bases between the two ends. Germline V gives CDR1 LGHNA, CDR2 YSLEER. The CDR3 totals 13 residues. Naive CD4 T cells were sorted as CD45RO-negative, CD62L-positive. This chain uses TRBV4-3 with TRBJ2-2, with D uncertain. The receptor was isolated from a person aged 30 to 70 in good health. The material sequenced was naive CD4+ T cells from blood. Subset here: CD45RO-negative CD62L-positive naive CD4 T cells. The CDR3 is CASSLSFTGELFF. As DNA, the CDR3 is TGCGCCAGCAGCCTTTCCTTCACCGGGGAGCTGTTTTTT.